One sample yielded the 24 T cell receptor beta chains listed below, sequenced in a study of radiation and T cells in renal cell carcinoma. Clones were read by immunoSEQ multiplex PCR, and TCRdb kept only the in-frame ones, dropping some. The repertoire holds 100,000 to 150,000 clones, approximately 78% seen once, with about 2.9% in the top ten. Time point denoted: baseline pretreatment blood. Stated treatment: 15 Gy SBRT to primary tumor, nephrectomy 4 weeks later. This specimen consisted of blood, obtained from a patient whose treatment included radiotherapy and nephrectomy. The receptor set was obtained from an older woman with renal cell carcinoma.

This clone was counted once. The V and J genes are TRBV4-1 and TRBJ2-5; D is unclear. The J call is doubtful: the DNA matches TRBJ2-7 better. Germline assignment: CDR1 MGHRA and CDR2 YSYEKL. The CDR3 runs 18 residues. CDR3 amino acids: CASSQDPSLLTASYEQYF. The CDR3 bases are TGCGCCAGCAGCCAAGACCCAAGTCTATTAACAGCTTCCTACGAGCAGTACTTC.

This chain uses TRBV6-1 with TRBJ2-1; TRBD2 aligns across 7 bases. Germline-derived CDR1 and CDR2 are MNHNS and SASEGT. The CDR3 runs 16 residues. Trimming cost V 0 bases and J 3 bases; bases outside gene matches: 5. The chain's CDR3 is CASSEAFWGGYNEQFF. CDR3 nucleotides: TGTGCCAGCAGTGAAGCTTTTTGGGGGGGCTACAATGAGCAGTTCTTC.

This chain joins TRBV19 and TRBJ2-2; maybe TRBD2 (6 bases). This CDR3 contains 15 residues. Germline V gives CDR1 LNHDA, CDR2 SQIVND (reference sequence). Trimming cost V 6 bases and J 4 bases, with 15 bases left between them. The CDR3 DNA follows: TGTGCCAGTAGCCCCATCAGGGAGGTCACCGGGGAGCTGTTTTTT. It codes for CASSPIREVTGELFF.

In this sample, this clone turned up a few times. Other DNA sequences within the sample encode an identical CDR3. The V call is TRBV19, the J call TRBJ2-1; possibly TRBD2 for D (6 bases). The CDR3 contains 14 residues. Looked up from germline, CDR1 is LNHDA and CDR2 is SQIVND (reference sequence). Trimming left V 3 bases short and J 1 base short, with 7 bases between. CDR3 sequence (DNA): TGTGCCAGTAGTATTGGGGGGTCCTACAATGAGCAGTTCTTC. It yields the protein CASSIGGSYNEQFF.

The CDR3 loop reads CSVSGTGGNEKLFF. In DNA, the CDR3 is TGCAGCGTGTCCGGGACAGGGGGGAATGAAAAACTGTTTTTT. The chain is built from TRBV29-1 and TRBJ1-4; TRBD1 aligns across 11 bases. The trim removed 6 bases at V and 5 bases at J, leaving 5 bases unmatched. Looked up from germline, CDR1 is SQVTM and CDR2 is ANQGSEA. The CDR3 loop spans 14 amino acids.

This clone came up a few times. The chain recombines TRBV19 with TRBJ1-6, with TRBD1 identical over 9 bases. Per germline, CDR1 LNHDA and CDR2 SQIVND (reference sequence). The CDR3 is made up of 16 amino acids. The ends lost 7 bases at V and 5 bases at J; junction bases unmatched: 9. The CDR3 nucleotides read TGTGCCAGTACTACTACAGGGGGCTTCCATAATTCACCCCTCCACTTT. Encoded protein: CASTTTGGFHNSPLHF.

J is TRBJ2-1 and V is TRBV5-1; no firm D call. Germline assignment: CDR1 SGHRS and CDR2 YFSETQ. The CDR3 loop spans 13 amino acids. Trimming removed 5 bases from V and 7 bases from J, with 13 bases in between. The CDR3 DNA sequence: TGCGCCAGCAGACGCCCCCACTTGAATGAGCAGTTCTTC. It translates to CASRRPHLNEQFF.

The V and J genes are TRBV6-5 and TRBJ2-7, with D possibly TRBD2 on 5 matching bases. CDR1 and CDR2 from the germline V gene are MNHEY and SVGAGI. CDR3 size: 15 residues. Deletions cut 0 bases from V and 2 bases from J, with 11 bases between. The CDR3 loop is CASSYSIDGAYEQYF. CDR3 DNA sequence: TGTGCCAGCAGTTACTCGATAGACGGGGCCTACGAGCAGTACTTC.

This chain uses TRBV6-5 with TRBJ2-7; D is perhaps TRBD2 (5 bases). V lost 2 bases to trimming and J lost 3 bases, with 14 bases between them. This CDR3 is built from 15 residues. Germline loops: CDR1 MNHEY, CDR2 SVGAGI. Written as DNA, the CDR3 is TGTGCCAGCAGTTACCAGGTGAGGGCCGGCTACGAGCAGTACTTC. This translates into CASSYQVRAGYEQYF.

The J gene is TRBJ2-5, the V gene TRBV28; TRBD1 agrees at 8 bases. The CDR3 is 13 amino acids. V shed 6 bases, J shed 5 bases, and the junction held 5 bases outside the gene matches. Germline V CDR1 and CDR2: MDHEN, SYDVKM. The CDR3 protein is CASSSTGEETQYF. The CDR3 region has the DNA TGTGCCAGCAGCTCGACAGGGGAGGAGACCCAGTACTTC.

This sequence joins TRBV29-1 and TRBJ1-2; D perhaps matches TRBD1 (6 bases). Germline-derived CDR1 and CDR2 are SQVTM and ANQGSEA. V shed 6 bases and J shed 4 bases, with 9 bases lying between them. CDR3 length: 11 residues. The CDR3 DNA reads TGCAGCGTAGGACAGAGCTATGGCTACACCTTC. Its translation is CSVGQSYGYTF.

This rearrangement joins TRBV28 to TRBJ1-2; no reliable D call. Germline CDR1 reads MDHEN; CDR2 reads SYDVKM. This CDR3 has 12 amino acids. V lost 5 bases and J 8 bases, leaving 12 bases between the germline ends. In nucleotides, the CDR3 is TGTGCCAGCAGTCCCTCGGTCCGGGGCTACACCTTC. Protein product: CASSPSVRGYTF.

V is TRBV7-2 and J is TRBJ2-1; 7 positions match TRBD2. The length of the CDR3 is 16 residues. The V and J ends lost 2 bases and 5 bases, in that order; junction bases with no gene match: 9. Germline assignment: CDR1 SGHTA and CDR2 FQGNSA. The CDR3: CASSLHSGRADNEQFF. CDR3 bases: TGTGCCAGCAGCTTACATTCGGGGAGGGCGGACAATGAGCAGTTCTTC.

About this clone itself: The same CDR3 is also encoded by other DNA sequences in this sample. This chain links TRBV5-4 with TRBJ1-5; D is unclear. The CDR3 has 14 amino acids. V lost 0 bases, J lost 2 bases, and 6 bases lay in between. Germline-derived CDR1 and CDR2 are SGHNT and YYREEE (reference sequence). The CDR3 coding sequence is TGTGCCAGCAGCTTGGGCGGTGGCAATCAGCCCCAGCATTTT. Protein product: CASSLGGGNQPQHF.

This sequence joins TRBV5-1 and TRBJ2-1; TRBD2 might be the D (6 bases). Germline V lookup: CDR1 SGHRS, CDR2 YFSETQ. The germline V and J ends were trimmed by 0 bases and 7 bases, with 14 bases remaining between them. The CDR3 spans 15 residues. CDR3 nucleotides: TGCGCCAGCAGCTTGGGAGGGACTCCTCTTAATGAGCAGTTCTTC. Translated, it gives CASSLGGTPLNEQFF.

The rearrangement joins TRBV5-1 to TRBJ2-7, with D possibly matching TRBD2 (5 bases). Trimming left V 0 bases short and J 5 bases short, with 9 bases between. The germline CDR1 and CDR2 sequences are SGHRS and YFSETQ. The CDR3 is 13 residues long. The CDR3 nucleotides are TGCGCCAGCAGCTTGGGAGGTAGCGACGAGCAGTACTTC. It translates to CASSLGGSDEQYF.

V gene TRBV28 combines with J gene TRBJ2-5, with 8 bases that match TRBD1. Trimming took 4 bases from V and 2 from J; bases not matched to a gene: 0. The CDR3 has 13 amino acids. The germline V gene has CDR1 MDHEN and CDR2 SYDVKM. CDR3 amino acids: CASSYRGQETQYF. In DNA, the CDR3 is TGTGCCAGCAGTTACAGGGGGCAAGAGACCCAGTACTTC.

The chain uses TRBV6-5 and TRBJ2-2, with TRBD1 matching over 7 bases. The V gene's germline CDR1 is MNHEY and CDR2 SVGAGI. V lost 6 bases and J lost 1; bases outside the gene matches: 5. The CDR3 length is 15 residues. The CDR3 DNA follows: TGTGCCAGCAGGAGGACAGGCCTGAACACCGGGGAGCTGTTTTTT. Translating gives CASRRTGLNTGELFF.

The rearrangement links TRBV5-1 to TRBJ1-4; D might be TRBD1 (5 bases). The germline CDR1 and CDR2 sequences are SGHRS and YFSETQ. This CDR3 contains 18 residues. V lost 2 bases and J lost 4, with 21 bases in between. CDR3 nucleotide sequence: TGCGCCAGCAGCTTTTTAAGGAATGATGGGGACCTTAATGAAAAACTGTTTTTT. As protein: CASSFLRNDGDLNEKLFF.

V and J are TRBV18 and TRBJ1-1; D call uncertain. The CDR3 loop spans 11 amino acids. Germline CDR1 reads KGHSH; CDR2 reads LQKENI. Trimming stripped 6 bases from V and 8 bases from J, with 10 bases between. The CDR3 is CASSPAREAFF. As DNA, the CDR3 is TGTGCCAGCTCCCCAGCCCGAGAAGCTTTCTTT.

The genes are TRBV19 and TRBJ1-5; D is uncertain. Trimming removed 7 bases at V and 4 bases at J, with 17 bases between. The CDR3 has 15 residues. Germline V gives CDR1 LNHDA, CDR2 SQIVND (reference sequence). CDR3 amino acids: CASTESSVGNQPQHF. In DNA form, the CDR3 reads TGTGCCAGTACCGAGAGCTCGGTTGGTAATCAGCCCCAGCATTTT.

This chain's CDR3 is CASSLGLSSYEQYF. In DNA form, the CDR3 reads TGTGCCAGCAGCCTGGGACTGAGCTCCTACGAGCAGTACTTC. This chain links TRBV4-2 with TRBJ2-7; a weak D match, TRBD2 (6 bases). The CDR3 consists of 14 residues. Trimming cost V 4 bases and J 0 bases, with 10 bases left between them. Looked up from germline, CDR1 is LGHNA and CDR2 is YNFKEQ.

A remark on this clone: Germline is not matched at one junction end, which may reflect a read error. The gene calls are TRBV9 and TRBJ2-6; 11 bases are a match to TRBD2. The V gene's germline CDR1 is SGDLS and CDR2 YYNGEE. The CDR3 has 18 residues. The CDR3 protein is CVSSVGLAGVSGANVLTF. The CDR3 DNA is TGTGTCAGCAGCGTAGGACTAGCGGGTGTCTCTGGGGCCAACGTCCTGACTTTC.

The CDR3 loop is CSAREDNEQFF. The CDR3 coding sequence is TGCAGTGCTAGAGAGGACAATGAGCAGTTCTTC. The chain is built from TRBV20-1 and TRBJ2-1; D is undetermined. Trimming cost V 0 bases and J 5 bases, with 2 bases left between them. The CDR3 covers 11 residues. Looked up from germline, CDR1 is DFQATT and CDR2 is SNEGSKA (reference sequence).